These 30 T cell receptor beta chains were sequenced from one sample in a study of T cell responses to AZD1222 COVID-19 vaccine. Profiling relied on immunoSEQ multiplex PCR, and the TCRdb table lists in-frame clones only, not all of them. The sample yields some 150,000 clones, of which the top ten take up around 2.2%. The source material was peripheral blood. The receptor source for this set is an adult in good health.

The chain links TRBV2 to TRBJ2-2; TRBD1 agrees at 9 bases. Germline V gives CDR1 SNHLY, CDR2 FYNNEI. Trimming removed 6 bases from V and 5 bases from J; junction bases left unmatched: 1. This CDR3 is built from 13 residues. The CDR3: CASSGQGTGELFF. CDR3 bases: TGTGCCAGCAGCGGACAGGGGACCGGGGAGCTGTTTTTT. Together with reference TRBV2 and TRBJ2-2, the CDR3 gives the full variable domain: EPEVTQTPSHQVTQMGQEVILRCVPISNHLYFYWYRQILGQKVEFLVSFYNNEISEKSEIFDDQFSVERPDGSNFTLKIRSTKLEDSAMYFCASSGQGTGELFFGEGSRLTVL.

The chain is built from TRBV10-3 and TRBJ2-1; D perhaps matches TRBD2 (7 bases). The CDR3 extends over 15 amino acids. CDR1 is ENHRY, CDR2 SYGVKD, per germline. The germline V and J ends were trimmed by 4 bases and 8 bases, with 18 bases remaining between them. The CDR3 spells CAISAPTGGADEQFF. The CDR3, as DNA: TGTGCCATCAGTGCCCCTACGGGGGGCGCGGATGAGCAGTTCTTC.

V usage is TRBV2 and J usage is TRBJ1-5, with TRBD1 matching 7 bases. The J segment lost 2 bases and the V segment lost 2 bases, leaving 0 bases of the junction unmatched. Germline V gene data show CDR1 as SNHLY and CDR2 as FYNNEI. CDR3 length equals 14 residues. DNA of the CDR3: TGTGCCAGCAGTGAAACAGGGGGCAATCAGCCCCAGCATTTT. This sequence encodes CASSETGGNQPQHF. The full variable domain, with the rest looked up from reference TRBV2 and TRBJ1-5, is EPEVTQTPSHQVTQMGQEVILRCVPISNHLYFYWYRQILGQKVEFLVSFYNNEISEKSEIFDDQFSVERPDGSNFTLKIRSTKLEDSAMYFCASSETGGNQPQHFGDGTRLSIL.

The rearrangement uses TRBV19 and TRBJ1-1, with D uncertain. Between the trimmed V and J ends, which lost 1 base and 0 bases, there was a span of 9 bases. Germline loops: CDR1 LNHDA, CDR2 SQIVND (reference sequence). The CDR3 sequence is 15 residues long. The CDR3: CASSIAQVMNTEAFF. CDR3 nucleotide sequence: TGTGCCAGTAGTATAGCTCAGGTAATGAACACTGAAGCTTTCTTT.

The rearrangement links TRBV4-1 to TRBJ1-6; D perhaps matches TRBD1 (5 bases). Germline V gene data show CDR1 as MGHRA and CDR2 as YSYEKL. The V end lost 0 bases, the J end lost 7 bases, and 13 bases lay between the germline ends. The length of the CDR3 is 16 residues. This chain's CDR3 is CASSQEVRGQNSPLHF. In DNA, the CDR3 is TGCGCCAGCAGCCAAGAGGTTAGGGGCCAGAATTCACCCCTCCACTTT.

The V call is TRBV4-1, the J call TRBJ1-3; the D gene is possibly TRBD1 (5 bases). CDR1 is MGHRA, CDR2 YSYEKL, per germline. The CDR3 consists of 14 residues. With 4 bases removed from V and 2 bases from J, the gap between germline ends came to 9 bases. The DNA of the CDR3 is TGCGCCAGCAGCCCGGGGGGGACTGGAAACACCATATATTTT. Translating gives CASSPGGTGNTIYF.

The rearrangement joins TRBV11-2 to TRBJ1-1; D ambiguous. Germline CDR1 is SGHAT and CDR2 is FQNNGV. V was trimmed by 3 bases and J by 0 bases, leaving 11 bases between them. The CDR3 is 15 residues long. CDR3 region: CASSFLRRLNTEAFF. The CDR3 nucleotides read TGTGCCAGCAGCTTTCTTCGCAGGCTGAACACTGAAGCTTTCTTT.

The chain employs TRBV27 and TRBJ2-2; 8 nucleotides match TRBD2. Germline V lookup: CDR1 MNHEY, CDR2 SMNVEV (reference sequence). The CDR3 is 15 residues long. J was trimmed by 6 bases and V by 2 bases; bases with no gene match: 5. The CDR3 coding sequence is TGTGCCAGCAGTTTAATTAGCGGGGTTCCCGGGGAGCTGTTTTTT. Its translation is CASSLISGVPGELFF.

This sequence joins TRBV4-2 and TRBJ1-4; 8 bases are shared with TRBD1. The CDR3 extends over 15 amino acids. The germline CDR1 and CDR2 sequences are LGHNA and YNFKEQ. Germline trimming cut 4 bases from V and 8 bases from J; bases unmatched to any gene: 9. In DNA, the CDR3 is TGTGCCAGCAGCCTCCGGACAGGGAGAGAGGAAAAACTGTTTTTT. Amino acid sequence: CASSLRTGREEKLFF.

The chain joins TRBV11-3 to TRBJ1-4; TRBD1 aligns across 9 bases. V trimming: 6 bases; J trimming: 7 bases; junction bases outside the gene matches: 6. The CDR3 consists of 14 residues. Germline CDR1 SGHNT, CDR2 YENEEA. The CDR3 protein is CASSSGTGIEKLFF. CDR3 coding DNA: TGTGCCAGCAGTTCCGGGACAGGGATTGAAAAACTGTTTTTT.

CDR3 sequence (DNA): TGCGCCAGCAGCTTGAGTAGCGAGCAGTACTTC. This gives the protein CASSLSSEQYF. V gene TRBV5-1 combines with J gene TRBJ2-7; no firm D call. This CDR3 spans 11 amino acids. Germline CDR1 and CDR2: SGHRS and YFSETQ. Trimming shortened V by 1 base and J by 6 bases, and 5 bases separated the two germline ends.

V and J are TRBV19 and TRBJ1-1; D unresolved. V was shortened by 1 base and J by 2 bases, with 11 bases between the two germline ends. The CDR3 totals 15 residues. CDR1 is LNHDA, CDR2 SQIVND, per germline (reference sequence). The CDR3 region is CASSIGPLGNTEAFF. DNA for the CDR3: TGTGCCAGTAGTATAGGTCCTTTAGGAAACACTGAAGCTTTCTTT.

The V call is TRBV5-4, the J call TRBJ2-1; D possibly matches TRBD1 or TRBD2 (6 bases each). There are 15 residues in the CDR3. V lost 4 bases, J lost 2 bases, and 13 bases lay in between. Germline V gives CDR1 SGHNT, CDR2 YYREEE (reference sequence). The CDR3 protein is CASSPGAPAYNEQFF. The CDR3 DNA reads TGTGCCAGCAGCCCGGGGGCCCCCGCCTACAATGAGCAGTTCTTC. The full variable domain, in which reference TRBV5-4 and TRBJ2-1 provide the parts outside the CDR3, is ETGVTQSPTHLIKTRGQQVTLRCSSQSGHNTVSWYQQALGQGPQFIFQYYREEENGRGNFPPRFSGLQFPNYSSELNVNALELDDSALYLCASSPGAPAYNEQFFGPGTRLTVL.

The chain links TRBV11-3 to TRBJ1-1, with 10 positions matching TRBD1. This CDR3 contains 15 residues. Losses at the gene ends were 5 bases for V and 4 bases for J; bases not matched to a gene: 7. Per germline, CDR1 SGHNT and CDR2 YENEEA. CDR3 DNA: TGTGCCAGCAGCGCGGAGACAGGGGGCCCCACTGAAGCTTTCTTT. This encodes CASSAETGGPTEAFF.

This chain links TRBV7-3 with TRBJ2-2; 14 nucleotides line up with TRBD2. The V gene's germline CDR1 is SGHTA and CDR2 FQGTGA. The CDR3 is 18 amino acids. J lost 1 base, V lost 4 bases, and 5 bases had no gene match. The CDR3: CASSSQTSGGVNTGELFF. CDR3 sequence (DNA): TGTGCCAGCAGCTCCCAGACTAGCGGGGGGGTGAACACCGGGGAGCTGTTTTTT.

This chain joins TRBV7-9 and TRBJ2-5; D possibly corresponds to TRBD2 (7 bases). There are 14 residues in the CDR3. The germline V gene has CDR1 SEHNR and CDR2 FQNEAQ (reference sequence). Trimming removed 5 bases from V and 5 bases from J, with 15 bases in between. The CDR3 DNA reads TGTGCCAGCAGCCCCCGGGGGGCAGGGGAGACCCAGTACTTC. Amino acids: CASSPRGAGETQYF.

This chain joins TRBV7-2 and TRBJ1-6; tentative D call: TRBD1 (6 bases). The ends were cut back, 4 bases at V and 8 bases at J, with 12 bases in the middle. Germline V CDR1 and CDR2: SGHTA, FQGNSA. CDR3 size: 14 residues. The CDR3 DNA reads as TGTGCCAGCAGCTCAGGGGCAGGGGATTCACCCCTCCACTTT. Translated, it gives CASSSGAGDSPLHF.

The J gene is TRBJ1-5, the V gene TRBV7-2; D perhaps matches TRBD1 (6 bases). CDR3 size: 15 residues. Per germline, CDR1 SGHTA and CDR2 FQGNSA. Trimming shortened V by 3 bases and J by 1 base, and 10 bases separated the two germline ends. CDR3 region: CASSFRTESNQPQHF. In nucleotides, the CDR3 is TGTGCCAGCAGCTTCAGGACAGAAAGCAATCAGCCCCAGCATTTT.

The rearrangement uses TRBV21-1 and TRBJ2-3; TRBD1 is taken as the D call from the table, unchecked against the DNA. TRBV21-1 is reported as a pseudogene. The CDR3 is made up of 21 amino acids. This CDR3 is CASSKARTGGGNSRQTDTQYF. CDR3 sequence (DNA): TGTGCCAGCAGCAAAGCGCGGACAGGGGGCGGCAATAGCCGACAAACAGATACGCAGTATTTT.

The chain uses TRBV5-6 and TRBJ1-3; the D gene is possibly TRBD1 (6 bases). Germline assignment: CDR1 SGHDT and CDR2 YYEEEE. The CDR3 loop spans 15 amino acids. V lost 0 bases, J lost 5 bases, and 12 bases lay in between. The CDR3 here is CASSLGTGYRNTIYF. The CDR3 coding sequence is TGTGCCAGCAGCTTGGGTACAGGGTATAGAAACACCATATATTTT.

This chain uses TRBV29-1 with TRBJ2-1, with D tentatively TRBD1 (5 bases). Trimming cost V 7 bases and J 0 bases, with 16 bases left between them. The germline gives CDR1 SQVTM, CDR2 ANQGSEA. The CDR3 has 15 residues. CDR3: CSAAAGPSSYNEQFF. The CDR3 coding sequence is TGCAGCGCCGCCGCAGGGCCGAGCTCCTACAATGAGCAGTTCTTC.

On this clone itself: Germline and junction disagree at one end, which may indicate a read error. The rearrangement uses TRBV7-6 and TRBJ2-3, with TRBD1 matching over 9 bases. The CDR3 length is 16 residues. Per the germline V gene, CDR1 is SGHVS and CDR2 is FNYEAQ. This CDR3 reads CASSLVGQGITETQYF. CDR3 DNA sequence: TGTGCCAGCAGCTTAGTGGGACAGGGCATAACAGAGACGCAGTATTTT.

This rearrangement joins TRBV4-2 to TRBJ2-2; a weak D match, TRBD2 (6 bases). The CDR3 is 13 amino acids. V was clipped by 8 bases and J by 1 base, with 8 bases between them. From germline, CDR1 is LGHNA and CDR2 YNFKEQ. Written as DNA, the CDR3 is TGTGCCAGCGGGACTGAGAACACCGGGGAGCTGTTTTTT. This codes for CASGTENTGELFF.

The chain links TRBV7-2 to TRBJ2-2; tentatively, D is TRBD2 (5 bases). Per germline, CDR1 SGHTA and CDR2 FQGNSA. CDR3 length: 16 amino acids. V was clipped by 5 bases and J by 5 bases, with 18 bases between them. The CDR3 region is CASSPSTGSGTGELFF. As DNA, the CDR3 is TGTGCCAGCAGCCCATCGACCGGGTCGGGGACCGGGGAGCTGTTTTTT.

The V call is TRBV4-1, the J call TRBJ1-4; D unresolved. Germline V gene lookup returns CDR1 MGHRA and CDR2 YSYEKL. Trimming took off 0 bases at V and 0 bases at J, with 5 bases between the two ends. CDR3 length: 15 amino acids. This CDR3 is CASSQEWATNEKLFF. DNA for the CDR3: TGCGCCAGCAGCCAAGAATGGGCAACTAATGAAAAACTGTTTTTT.

CDR3 in amino acids: CASSLAPTRDRDSYNEQFF. The DNA of the CDR3 is TGTGCCAGCAGCTTAGCGCCCACCCGGGACAGGGACTCCTACAATGAGCAGTTCTTC. The rearrangement joins TRBV7-9 to TRBJ2-1; 9 positions match TRBD1. The CDR3 totals 19 residues. Germline-derived CDR1 and CDR2 are SEHNR and FQNEAQ (reference sequence). The J segment lost 0 bases and the V segment lost 0 bases, leaving 9 bases of the junction unmatched.

V usage is TRBV5-1 and J usage is TRBJ1-2; D is uncertain. The V end was cut by 4 bases, the J end by 5 bases, with 12 bases between. CDR1 is SGHRS, CDR2 YFSETQ, per germline. CDR3 length equals 13 residues. Written as DNA, the CDR3 is TGCGCCAGCAGCGACCCTACACGGTATGGCTACACCTTC. This encodes CASSDPTRYGYTF.

The chain couples TRBV7-9 to TRBJ1-1; 8 nucleotides align to TRBD1. With V trimmed by 11 bases and J by 2 bases, 13 bases remained unmatched. The CDR3 extends over 15 amino acids. Germline V lookup: CDR1 SEHNR, CDR2 FQNEAQ (reference sequence). CDR3 loop: CAVLEGTGGNTEAFF. The CDR3 nucleotides read TGTGCCGTCCTGGAAGGGACAGGCGGTAACACTGAAGCTTTCTTT. Full variable domain (missing parts from reference TRBV7-9 and TRBJ1-1): DTGVSQNPRHKITKRGQNVTFRCDPISEHNRLYWYRQTLGQGPEFLTYFQNEAQLEKSRLLSDRFSAERPKGSFSTLEIQRTEQGDSAMYLCAVLEGTGGNTEAFFGQGTRLTVV.

The CDR3 spells CASSLATGWNQPQHF. The DNA of the CDR3 is TGTGCCAGCAGCTTGGCAACAGGGTGGAATCAGCCCCAGCATTTT. This sequence joins TRBV5-6 and TRBJ1-5, with D possibly being TRBD1 (6 bases). V dropped 0 bases and J dropped 4 bases, with 11 bases sitting between them. The CDR3 is made up of 15 amino acids. The germline V gene encodes CDR1 SGHDT and CDR2 YYEEEE.

The chain uses TRBV25-1 and TRBJ2-5, with 8 bases that match TRBD1. The CDR3 runs to 16 residues. Germline V gene sequence: CDR1 MGHDK, CDR2 SYGVNS. Losses at the gene ends were 1 base for V and 3 bases for J; bases not matched to a gene: 7. CDR3: CASSELDRVQEETQYF. CDR3 DNA: TGTGCCAGCAGTGAATTGGACAGGGTCCAAGAAGAGACCCAGTACTTC. The variable domain in full, with the rest retrieved from reference TRBV25-1 and TRBJ2-5, is EADIYQTPRYLVIGTGKKITLECSQTMGHDKMYWYQQDPGMELHLIHYSYGVNSTEKGDLSSESTVSRIRTEHFPLTLESARPSHTSQYLCASSELDRVQEETQYFGPGTRLLVL.